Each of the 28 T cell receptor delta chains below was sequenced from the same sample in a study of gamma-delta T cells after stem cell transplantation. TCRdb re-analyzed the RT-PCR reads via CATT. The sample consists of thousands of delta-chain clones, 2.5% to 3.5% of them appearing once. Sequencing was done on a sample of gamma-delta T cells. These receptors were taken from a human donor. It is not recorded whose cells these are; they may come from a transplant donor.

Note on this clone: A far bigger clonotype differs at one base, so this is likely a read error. CDR3 sequence reads: CACDSLASGDTVPYTGKLIF. The DNA of the CDR3 is TGTGCCTGTGACTCCCTTGCGTCTGGCGATACAGTCCCCTACACCGGTAAACTCATCTTT. The genes are TRDV2 and TRDJ1; possibly TRDD2 or TRDD3 for D (5 bases each). This CDR3 spans 20 amino acids. Germline V gives CDR1 GEAIGNYY, CDR2 EKD.

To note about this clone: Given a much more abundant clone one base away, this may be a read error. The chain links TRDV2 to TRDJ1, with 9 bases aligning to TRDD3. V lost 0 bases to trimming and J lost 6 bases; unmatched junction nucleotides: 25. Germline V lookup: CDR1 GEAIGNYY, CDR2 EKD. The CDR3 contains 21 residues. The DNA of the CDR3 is TGTGCCTGTGACACCGTACTGGGGGAGAACCCCCCAAGTGCTGCACCGAATAAACTCATCTTT. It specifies CACDTVLGENPPSAAPNKLIF.

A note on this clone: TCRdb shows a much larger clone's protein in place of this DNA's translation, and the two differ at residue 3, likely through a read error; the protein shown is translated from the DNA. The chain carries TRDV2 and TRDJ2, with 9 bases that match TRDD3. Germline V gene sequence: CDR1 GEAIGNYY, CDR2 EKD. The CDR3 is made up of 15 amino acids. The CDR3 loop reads CARDVLGDLTAQLFF. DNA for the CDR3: TGTGCCCGTGACGTACTGGGGGATTTGACAGCACAACTCTTCTTT.

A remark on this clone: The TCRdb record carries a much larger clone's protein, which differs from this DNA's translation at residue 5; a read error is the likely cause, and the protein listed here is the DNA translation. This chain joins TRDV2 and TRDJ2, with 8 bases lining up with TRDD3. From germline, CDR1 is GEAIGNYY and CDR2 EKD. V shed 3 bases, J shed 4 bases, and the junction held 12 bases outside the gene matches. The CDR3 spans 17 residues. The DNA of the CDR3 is TGTGCCTGTGACGCCGTGAGGACTGGGGGTGAGACAGCACAACTCTTCTTT. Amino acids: CACDAVRTGGETAQLFF.

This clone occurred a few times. Here the CDR3 DNA reads TGTGCCTGTGACCCGATACTGGGGGGATGGGACACCGATAAACTCATCTTT. This codes for CACDPILGGWDTDKLIF. J is TRDJ1 and V is TRDV2; 8 positions match TRDD3. Germline V gene data show CDR1 as GEAIGNYY and CDR2 as EKD. The CDR3 totals 17 residues. The V gene end was trimmed by 3 bases and the J gene end by 0 bases; junction bases not matched to a gene: 11.

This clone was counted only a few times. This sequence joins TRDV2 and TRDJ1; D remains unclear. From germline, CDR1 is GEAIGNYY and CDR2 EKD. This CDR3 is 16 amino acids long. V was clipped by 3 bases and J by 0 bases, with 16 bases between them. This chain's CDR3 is CACDALKADYTDKLIF. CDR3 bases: TGTGCCTGTGACGCCTTGAAAGCAGATTACACCGATAAACTCATCTTT.

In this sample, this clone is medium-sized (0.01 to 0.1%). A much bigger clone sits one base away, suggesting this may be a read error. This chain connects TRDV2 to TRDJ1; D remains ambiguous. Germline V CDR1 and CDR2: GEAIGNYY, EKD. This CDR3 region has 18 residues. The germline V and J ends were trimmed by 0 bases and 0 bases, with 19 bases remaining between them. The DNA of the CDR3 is TGTGCCTGTGACACCGTCGGGGCTTTTGCTCCCCACACCGATAAACTCATCTTT. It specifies CACDTVGAFAPHTDKLIF.

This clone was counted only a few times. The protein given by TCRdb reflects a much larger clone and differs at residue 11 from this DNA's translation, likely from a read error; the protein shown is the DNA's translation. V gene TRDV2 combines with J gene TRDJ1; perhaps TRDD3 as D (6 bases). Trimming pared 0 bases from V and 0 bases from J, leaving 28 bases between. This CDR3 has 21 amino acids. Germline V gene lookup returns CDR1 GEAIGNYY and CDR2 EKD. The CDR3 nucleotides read TGTGCCTGTGACACCGTTTCCCTCCCGGCAGTTGGGGGTTTGTACACCGATAAACTCATCTTT. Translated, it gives CACDTVSLPAVGGLYTDKLIF.

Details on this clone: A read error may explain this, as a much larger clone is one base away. This CDR3 is CACDIVLTGGYPVGSWATRQMFF. CDR3 sequence (DNA): TGTGCCTGTGACATCGTGTTGACTGGGGGATACCCTGTTGGCTCCTGGGCCACCCGACAGATGTTTTTC. The rearrangement uses TRDV2 and TRDJ3; 12 bases are a match to TRDD3. The germline V gene encodes CDR1 GEAIGNYY and CDR2 EKD. CDR3 length equals 23 residues.

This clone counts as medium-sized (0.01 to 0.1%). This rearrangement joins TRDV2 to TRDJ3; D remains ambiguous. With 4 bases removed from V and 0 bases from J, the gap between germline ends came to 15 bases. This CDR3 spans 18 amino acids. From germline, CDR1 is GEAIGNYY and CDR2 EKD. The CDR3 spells CACESLGKSSWDTRQMFF. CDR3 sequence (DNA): TGTGCCTGTGAAAGCCTTGGAAAGTCCTCCTGGGACACCCGACAGATGTTTTTC.

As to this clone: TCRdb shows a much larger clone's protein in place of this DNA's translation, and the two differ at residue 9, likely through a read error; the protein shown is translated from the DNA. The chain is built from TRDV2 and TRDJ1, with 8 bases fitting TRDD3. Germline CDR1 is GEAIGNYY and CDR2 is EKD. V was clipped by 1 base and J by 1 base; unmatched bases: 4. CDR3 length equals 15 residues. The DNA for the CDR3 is TGTGCCTGTGACACACTGGGGGGAAGCACCGATAAACTCATCTTT. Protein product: CACDTLGGSTDKLIF.

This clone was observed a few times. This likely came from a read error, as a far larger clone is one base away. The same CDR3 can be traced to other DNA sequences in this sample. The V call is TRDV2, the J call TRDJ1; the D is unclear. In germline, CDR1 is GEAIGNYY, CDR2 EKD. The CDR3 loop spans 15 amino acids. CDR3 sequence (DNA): TGTGCCTGTGACACCGTTGGAAGGTACACTGATAAACTCATCTTT. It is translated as CACDTVGRYTDKLIF.

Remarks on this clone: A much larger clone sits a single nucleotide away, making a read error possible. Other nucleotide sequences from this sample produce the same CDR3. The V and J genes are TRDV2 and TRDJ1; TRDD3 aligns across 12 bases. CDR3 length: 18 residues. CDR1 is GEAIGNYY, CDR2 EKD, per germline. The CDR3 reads CACERLSGGYAFLDKLIF. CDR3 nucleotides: TGTGCCTGTGAGCGCCTATCTGGGGGATACGCGTTCCTGGATAAACTCATCTTC.

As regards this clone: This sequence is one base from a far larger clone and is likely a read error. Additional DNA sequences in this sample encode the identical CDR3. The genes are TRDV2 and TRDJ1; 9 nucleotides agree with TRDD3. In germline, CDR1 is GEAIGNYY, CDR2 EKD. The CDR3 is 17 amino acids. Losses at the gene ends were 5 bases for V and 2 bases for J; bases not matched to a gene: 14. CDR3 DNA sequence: TGTGCCTGTGTATCCCTGGGGGATTGGGGGTCTACCGATAAACTCATCTTT. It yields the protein CACVSLGDWGSTDKLIF.

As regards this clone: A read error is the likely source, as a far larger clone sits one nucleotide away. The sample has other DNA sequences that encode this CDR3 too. The CDR3 region is CACDTGGGPSSWDTRQMFF. The CDR3 coding sequence is TGTGCCTGTGACACCGGGGGTGGCCCAAGCTCCTGGGACACCAGACAGATGTTTTTC. The chain couples TRDV2 to TRDJ3, with D possibly being TRDD3 (5 bases). The CDR3 covers 19 residues. The germline V gene has CDR1 GEAIGNYY and CDR2 EKD.

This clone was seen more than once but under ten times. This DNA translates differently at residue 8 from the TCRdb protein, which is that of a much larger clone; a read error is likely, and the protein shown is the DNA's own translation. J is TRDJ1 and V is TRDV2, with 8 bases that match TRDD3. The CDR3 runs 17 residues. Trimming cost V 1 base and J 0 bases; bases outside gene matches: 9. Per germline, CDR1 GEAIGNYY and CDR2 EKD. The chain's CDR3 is CACDTLGATTYTDKLIF. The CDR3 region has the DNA TGTGCCTGTGACACACTGGGGGCTACTACATACACCGATAAACTCATCTTT.

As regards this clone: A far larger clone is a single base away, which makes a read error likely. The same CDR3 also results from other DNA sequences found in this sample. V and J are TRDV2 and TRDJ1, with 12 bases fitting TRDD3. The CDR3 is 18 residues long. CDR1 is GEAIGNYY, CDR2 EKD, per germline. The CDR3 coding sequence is TGCGCCTGTGACACCGTGAATCTGGGGGATACGCGGACCGATAAACTCATCTTT. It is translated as CACDTVNLGDTRTDKLIF.

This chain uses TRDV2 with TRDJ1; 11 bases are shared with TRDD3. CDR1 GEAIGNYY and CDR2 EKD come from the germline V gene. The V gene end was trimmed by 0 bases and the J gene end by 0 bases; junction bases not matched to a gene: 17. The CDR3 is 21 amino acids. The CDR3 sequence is CACDTVDGGYAGQGYTDKLIF. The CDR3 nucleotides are TGTGCCTGTGACACCGTTGATGGGGGATACGCAGGTCAGGGGTACACCGATAAACTCATCTTT.

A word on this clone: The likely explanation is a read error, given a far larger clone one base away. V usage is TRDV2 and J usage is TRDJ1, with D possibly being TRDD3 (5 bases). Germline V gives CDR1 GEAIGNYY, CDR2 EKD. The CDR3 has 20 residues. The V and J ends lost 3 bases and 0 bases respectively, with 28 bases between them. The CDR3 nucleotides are TGTGCCTGTGACTCCCTTGCGTCTGGCGATACAGTCTCCTACACCGATAAACTCATCTTT. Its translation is CACDSLASGDTVSYTDKLIF.

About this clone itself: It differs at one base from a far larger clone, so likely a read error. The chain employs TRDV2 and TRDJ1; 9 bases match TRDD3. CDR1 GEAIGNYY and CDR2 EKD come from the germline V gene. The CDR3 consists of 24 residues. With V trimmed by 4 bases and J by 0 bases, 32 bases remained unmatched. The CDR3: CACEILTGGDRGGGYSTYTDKLIF. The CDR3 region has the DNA TGTGCCTGTGAAATATTAACTGGGGGAGATCGCGGCGGCGGATATTCAACGTACACCGATAAACTCATCTTT.

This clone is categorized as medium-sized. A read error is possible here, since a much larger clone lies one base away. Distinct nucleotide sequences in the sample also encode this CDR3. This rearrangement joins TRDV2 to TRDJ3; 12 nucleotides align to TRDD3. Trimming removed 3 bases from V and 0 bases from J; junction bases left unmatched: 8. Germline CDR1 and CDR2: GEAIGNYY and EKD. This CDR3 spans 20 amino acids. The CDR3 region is CACDPVLGDTDSWDTRQMFF. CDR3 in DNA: TGTGCCTGTGACCCCGTACTGGGGGATACCGACTCCTGGGACACCCGACAGATGTTTTTC.

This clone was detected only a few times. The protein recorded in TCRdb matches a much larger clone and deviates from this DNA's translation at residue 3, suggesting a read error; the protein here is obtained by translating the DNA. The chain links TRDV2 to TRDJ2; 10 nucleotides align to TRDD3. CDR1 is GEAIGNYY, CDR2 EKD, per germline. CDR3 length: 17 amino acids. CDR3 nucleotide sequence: TGTGCCCGTGACCCTCTTACTGGGGGATCCCGCTCCGCACAACTCTTCTTT. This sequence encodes CARDPLTGGSRSAQLFF.

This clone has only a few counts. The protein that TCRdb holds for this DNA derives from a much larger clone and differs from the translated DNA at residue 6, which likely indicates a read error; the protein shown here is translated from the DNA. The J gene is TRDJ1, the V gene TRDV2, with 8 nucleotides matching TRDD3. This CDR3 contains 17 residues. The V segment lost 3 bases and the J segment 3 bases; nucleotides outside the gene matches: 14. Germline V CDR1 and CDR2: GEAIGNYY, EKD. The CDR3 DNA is TGTGCCTGTGACCCTCCGGGGGATAGGAGAGTGGCCGATAAACTCATCTTT. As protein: CACDPPGDRRVADKLIF.

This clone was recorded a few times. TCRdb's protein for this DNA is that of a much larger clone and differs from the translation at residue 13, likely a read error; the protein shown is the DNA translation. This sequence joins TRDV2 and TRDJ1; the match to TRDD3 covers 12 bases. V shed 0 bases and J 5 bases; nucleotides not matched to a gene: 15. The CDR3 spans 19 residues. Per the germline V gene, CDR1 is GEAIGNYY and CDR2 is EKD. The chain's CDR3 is CACDTVKTGGYPFRDKLIF. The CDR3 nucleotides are TGTGCCTGTGACACCGTCAAAACTGGGGGATACCCGTTTAGGGATAAACTCATCTTT.

The CDR3 protein is CACDTVLGDTRAWDTRQMFF. For the CDR3, the DNA is TGTGCCTGTGACACCGTACTGGGGGATACGCGAGCCTGGGACACCCGACAGATGTTTTTC. V usage is TRDV2 and J usage is TRDJ3; 13 bases fit TRDD3. Germline CDR1 and CDR2: GEAIGNYY and EKD. The V and J ends lost 0 bases and 2 bases, in that order; junction bases with no gene match: 6. The length of the CDR3 is 20 residues.

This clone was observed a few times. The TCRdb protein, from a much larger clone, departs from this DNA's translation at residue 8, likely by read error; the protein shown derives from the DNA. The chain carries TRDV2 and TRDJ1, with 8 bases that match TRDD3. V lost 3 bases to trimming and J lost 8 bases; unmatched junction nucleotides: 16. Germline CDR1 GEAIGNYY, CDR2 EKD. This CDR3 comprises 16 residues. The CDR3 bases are TGTGCCTGTGACGCACTTACTCCTCAGGGGGATAAAAAACTCATCTTT. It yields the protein CACDALTPQGDKKLIF.

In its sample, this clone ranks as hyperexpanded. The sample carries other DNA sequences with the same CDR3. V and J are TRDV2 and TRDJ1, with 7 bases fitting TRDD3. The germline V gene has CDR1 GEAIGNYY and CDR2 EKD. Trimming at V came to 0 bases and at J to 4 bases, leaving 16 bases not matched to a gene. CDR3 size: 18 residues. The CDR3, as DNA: TGTGCCTGTGACACCGTGTCTGGGGGTCCCCCTCTGGGCGATAAACTCATCTTT. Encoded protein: CACDTVSGGPPLGDKLIF.

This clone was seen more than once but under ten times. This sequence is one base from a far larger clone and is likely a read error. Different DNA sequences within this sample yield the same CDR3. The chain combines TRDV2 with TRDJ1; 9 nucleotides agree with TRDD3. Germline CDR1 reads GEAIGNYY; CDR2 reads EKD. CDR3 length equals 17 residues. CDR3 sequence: CACDRLGEKTNTDKLIF. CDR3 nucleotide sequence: TGTGCCTGCGACAGACTGGGGGAGAAAACCAACACCGATAAACTCATCTTT.